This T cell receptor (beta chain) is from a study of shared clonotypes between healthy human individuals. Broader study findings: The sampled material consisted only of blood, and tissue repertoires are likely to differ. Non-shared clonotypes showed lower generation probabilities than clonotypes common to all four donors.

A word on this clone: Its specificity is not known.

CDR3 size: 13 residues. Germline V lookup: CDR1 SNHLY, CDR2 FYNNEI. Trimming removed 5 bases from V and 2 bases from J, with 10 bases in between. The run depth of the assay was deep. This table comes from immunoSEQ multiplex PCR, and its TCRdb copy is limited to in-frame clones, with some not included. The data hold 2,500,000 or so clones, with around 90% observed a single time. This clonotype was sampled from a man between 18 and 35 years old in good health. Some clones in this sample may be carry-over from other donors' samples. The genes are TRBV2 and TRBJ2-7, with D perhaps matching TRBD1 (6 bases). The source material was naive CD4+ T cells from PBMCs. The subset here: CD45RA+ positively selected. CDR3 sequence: CASSPDRTYEQYF. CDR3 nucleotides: TGTGCCAGCAGTCCTGACAGGACCTACGAGCAGTACTTC. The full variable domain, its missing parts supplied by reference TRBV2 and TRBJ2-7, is EPEVTQTPSHQVTQMGQEVILRCVPISNHLYFYWYRQILGQKVEFLVSFYNNEISEKSEIFDDQFSVERPDGSNFTLKIRSTKLEDSAMYFCASSPDRTYEQYFGPGTRLTVT.